Here is one T cell receptor (beta chain) with its context. Its antigen is not known. The CDR3 totals 13 residues. In germline, CDR1 is ENHRY, CDR2 SYGVKD. V lost 6 bases and J 7 bases, leaving 12 bases between the germline ends. The source of the sample is a study of beta chain features in type 1 diabetes. Study results and limitations: Individuals with type 1 diabetes displayed fewer insertions and more deletions at VDJ junctions.

Every bit of the isolated RNA underwent reverse transcription, so sequencing read expressed TCRB transcripts. Using immunoSEQ multiplex PCR, the repertoire was profiled, and TCRdb retains in-frame clones only, with some absent. The sample consists of hundreds of thousands of clones, about 16% of them appearing once. The source is a man aged 18-30 years in good health. Sequenced: naive CD4+ T cells from blood. This chain joins TRBV10-3 and TRBJ2-2; tentatively, D is TRBD1 (6 bases). The CDR3 here is CAIRPTGNGELFF. CDR3 sequence (DNA): TGTGCCATCAGACCGACAGGCAACGGGGAGCTGTTTTTT.